These 2 T cell receptor beta chains share one sample of origin, sequenced in a study of T cell changes during pregnancy in multiple sclerosis. Assay: immunoSEQ multiplex PCR; the TCRdb copy retains only in-frame clones and omits some. The data contain about 100,000 clones, 92% of them seen just once; the ten biggest clones take up 1.9%. Sequencing used peripheral blood, obtained after pregnancy. Receptors originate from a female donor with multiple sclerosis, enrolled in a pregnancy study.

This chain connects TRBV20-1 to TRBJ2-7; D perhaps matches TRBD1 (5 bases). Germline CDR1 is DFQATT and CDR2 is SNEGSKA (reference sequence). V lost 3 bases and J 2 bases, leaving 5 bases between the germline ends. The CDR3 is made up of 11 amino acids. CDR3 DNA sequence: TGCAGTGCTAGCAGGGCCTACGAGCAGTACTTC. Its translation: CSASRAYEQYF.

This chain joins TRBV25-1 and TRBJ2-5, with 7 bases lining up with TRBD2. The V gene's germline CDR1 is MGHDK and CDR2 SYGVNS. The CDR3 length is 16 residues. The junction had 5 bases not matched to a gene; V was cut back by 0 bases and J by 1 base. For the CDR3, the DNA is TGTGCCAGCAGTGAATACGGTGGGGGGGTCCAAGAGACCCAGTACTTC. Protein sequence: CASSEYGGGVQETQYF.